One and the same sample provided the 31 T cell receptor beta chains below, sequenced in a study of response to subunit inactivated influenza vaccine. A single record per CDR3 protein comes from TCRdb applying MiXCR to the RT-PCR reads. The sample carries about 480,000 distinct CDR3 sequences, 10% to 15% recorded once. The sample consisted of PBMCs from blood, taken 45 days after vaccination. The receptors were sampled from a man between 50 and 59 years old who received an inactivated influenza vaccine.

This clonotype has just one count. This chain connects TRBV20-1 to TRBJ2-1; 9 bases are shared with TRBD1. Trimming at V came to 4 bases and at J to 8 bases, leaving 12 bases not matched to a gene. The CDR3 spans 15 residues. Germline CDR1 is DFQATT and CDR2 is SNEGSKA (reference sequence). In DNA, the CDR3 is TGCAGTGCTAACCTACAGGGGGCAGGTACCGATGAGCAGTTCTTC. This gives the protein CSANLQGAGTDEQFF.

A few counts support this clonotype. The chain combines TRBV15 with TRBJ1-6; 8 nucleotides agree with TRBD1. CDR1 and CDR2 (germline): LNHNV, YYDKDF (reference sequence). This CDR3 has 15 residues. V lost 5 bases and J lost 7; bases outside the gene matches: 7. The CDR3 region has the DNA TGTGCCACCAGCGCCCTAGCAGGGGGCAATTCACCCCTCCACTTT. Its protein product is CATSALAGGNSPLHF. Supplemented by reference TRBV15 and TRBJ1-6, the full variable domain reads DAMVIQNPRYQVTQFGKPVTLSCSQTLNHNVMYWYQQKSSQAPKLLFHYYDKDFNNEADTPDNFQSRRPNTSFCFLDIRSPGLGDTAMYLCATSALAGGNSPLHFGNGTRLTVT.

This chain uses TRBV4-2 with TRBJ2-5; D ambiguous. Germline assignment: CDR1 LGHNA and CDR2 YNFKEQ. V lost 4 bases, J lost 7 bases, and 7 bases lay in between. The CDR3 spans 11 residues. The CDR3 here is CASSLQRTQYF. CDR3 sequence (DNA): TGTGCCAGCAGCCTCCAGAGGACCCAGTACTTC.

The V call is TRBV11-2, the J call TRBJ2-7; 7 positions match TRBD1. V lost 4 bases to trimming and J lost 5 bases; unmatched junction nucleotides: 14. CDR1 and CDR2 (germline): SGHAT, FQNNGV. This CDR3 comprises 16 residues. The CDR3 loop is CASSYDTPTGIHEQYF. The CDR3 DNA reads TGTGCCAGCAGCTACGATACCCCGACAGGGATCCACGAGCAGTACTTC.

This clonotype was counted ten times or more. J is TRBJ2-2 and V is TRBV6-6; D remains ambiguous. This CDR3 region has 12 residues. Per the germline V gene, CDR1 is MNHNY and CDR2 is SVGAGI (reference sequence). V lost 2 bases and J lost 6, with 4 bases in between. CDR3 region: CASSYTSGELFF. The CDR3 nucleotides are TGTGCCAGCAGTTACACGTCCGGGGAGCTGTTTTTT.

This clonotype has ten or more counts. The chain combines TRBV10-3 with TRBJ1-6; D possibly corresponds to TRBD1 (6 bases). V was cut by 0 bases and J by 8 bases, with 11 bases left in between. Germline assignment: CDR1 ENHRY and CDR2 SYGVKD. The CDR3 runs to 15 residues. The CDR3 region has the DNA TGTGCCATCAGTGAGTCTACGGGGGCGGATTCACCCCTCCACTTT. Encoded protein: CAISESTGADSPLHF.

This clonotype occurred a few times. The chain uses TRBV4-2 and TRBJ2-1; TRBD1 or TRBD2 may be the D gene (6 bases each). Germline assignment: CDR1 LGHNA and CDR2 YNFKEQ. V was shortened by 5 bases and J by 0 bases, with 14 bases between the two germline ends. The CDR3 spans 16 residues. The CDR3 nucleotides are TGTGCCAGCAGCGTAGGGGGGCGGGACTCCTACAATGAGCAGTTCTTC. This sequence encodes CASSVGGRDSYNEQFF.

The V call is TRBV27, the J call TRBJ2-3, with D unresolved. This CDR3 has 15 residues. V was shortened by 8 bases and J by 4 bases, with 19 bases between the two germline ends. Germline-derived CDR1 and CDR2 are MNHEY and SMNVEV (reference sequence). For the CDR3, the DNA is TGTGCCAGCGGCTTTACCGGGTCTTGGCCAGATACGCAGTATTTT. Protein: CASGFTGSWPDTQYF.

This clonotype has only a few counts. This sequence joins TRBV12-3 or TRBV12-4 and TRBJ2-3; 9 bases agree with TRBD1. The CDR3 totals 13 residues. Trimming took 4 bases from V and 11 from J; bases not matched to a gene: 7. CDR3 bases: TGTGCCAGCAGTTCCTACCGGGACAGGGTGCAGTATTTT. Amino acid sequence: CASSSYRDRVQYF.

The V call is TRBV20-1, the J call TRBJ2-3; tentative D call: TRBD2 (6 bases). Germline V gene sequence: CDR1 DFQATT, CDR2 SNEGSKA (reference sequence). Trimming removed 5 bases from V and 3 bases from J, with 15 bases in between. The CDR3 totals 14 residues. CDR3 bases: TGCAGTGCTCGTCGACTAGGGTTGACAGATACGCAGTATTTT. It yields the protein CSARRLGLTDTQYF.

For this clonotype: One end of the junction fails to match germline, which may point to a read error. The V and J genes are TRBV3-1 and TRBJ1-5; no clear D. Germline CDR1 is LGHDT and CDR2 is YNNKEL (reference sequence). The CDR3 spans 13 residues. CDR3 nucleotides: TGTGCTAGCAGCCCAGTGTTAGGTCAGCCCCAGCATTTT. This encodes CASSPVLGQPQHF.

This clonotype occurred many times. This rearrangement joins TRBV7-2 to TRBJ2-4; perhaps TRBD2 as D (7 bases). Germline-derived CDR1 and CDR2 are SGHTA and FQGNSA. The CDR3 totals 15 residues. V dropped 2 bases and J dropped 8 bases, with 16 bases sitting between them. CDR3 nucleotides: TGTGCCAGCAGCTTATTATGGGGGGGCGAGTACATTCAGTACTTC. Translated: CASSLLWGGEYIQYF. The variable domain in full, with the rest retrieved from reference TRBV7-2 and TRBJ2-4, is GAGVSQSPSNKVTEKGKDVELRCDPISGHTALYWYRQSLGQGLEFLIYFQGNSAPDKSGLPSDRFSAERTGGSVSTLTIQRTQQEDSAVYLCASSLLWGGEYIQYFGAGTRLSVL.

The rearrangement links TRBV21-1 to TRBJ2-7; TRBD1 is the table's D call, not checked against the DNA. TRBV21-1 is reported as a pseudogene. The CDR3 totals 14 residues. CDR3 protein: CASSVRDSPYEQYF. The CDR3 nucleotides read TGTGCCAGCAGCGTTCGGGACAGTCCCTACGAGCAGTACTTC.

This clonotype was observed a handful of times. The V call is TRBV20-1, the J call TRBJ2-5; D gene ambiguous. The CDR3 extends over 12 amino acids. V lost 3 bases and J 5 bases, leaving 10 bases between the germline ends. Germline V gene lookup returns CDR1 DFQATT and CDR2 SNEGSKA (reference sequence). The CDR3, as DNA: TGCAGTGCTAGCCGGGTTTCTGAGACCCAGTACTTC. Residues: CSASRVSETQYF.

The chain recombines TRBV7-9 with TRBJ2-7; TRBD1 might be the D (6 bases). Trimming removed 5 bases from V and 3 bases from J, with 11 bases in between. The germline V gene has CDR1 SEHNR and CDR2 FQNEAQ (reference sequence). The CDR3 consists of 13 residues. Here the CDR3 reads CASSHRDNYEQYF. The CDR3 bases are TGTGCCAGCAGCCACCGGGACAACTACGAGCAGTACTTC.

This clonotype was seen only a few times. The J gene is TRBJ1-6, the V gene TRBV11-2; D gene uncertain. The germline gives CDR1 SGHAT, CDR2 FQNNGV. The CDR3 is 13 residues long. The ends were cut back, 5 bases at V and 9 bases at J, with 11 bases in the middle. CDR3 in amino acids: CASSPRRGSPLHF. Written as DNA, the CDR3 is TGTGCCAGCAGCCCCCGGCGCGGTTCACCCCTCCACTTT.

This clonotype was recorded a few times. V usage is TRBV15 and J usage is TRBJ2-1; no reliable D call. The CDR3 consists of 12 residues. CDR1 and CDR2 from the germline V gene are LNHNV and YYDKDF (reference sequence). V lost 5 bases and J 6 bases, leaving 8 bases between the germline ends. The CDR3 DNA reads TGTGCCACCAGCCAGCATCGCAATGAGCAGTTCTTC. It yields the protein CATSQHRNEQFF. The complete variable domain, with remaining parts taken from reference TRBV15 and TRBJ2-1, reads DAMVIQNPRYQVTQFGKPVTLSCSQTLNHNVMYWYQQKSSQAPKLLFHYYDKDFNNEADTPDNFQSRRPNTSFCFLDIRSPGLGDTAMYLCATSQHRNEQFFGPGTRLTVL.

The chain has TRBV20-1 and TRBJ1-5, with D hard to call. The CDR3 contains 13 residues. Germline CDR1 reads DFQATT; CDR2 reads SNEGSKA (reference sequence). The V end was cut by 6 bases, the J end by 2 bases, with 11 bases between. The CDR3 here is CSAVSMGNQPQHF. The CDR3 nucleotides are TGCAGTGCCGTCTCGATGGGCAATCAGCCCCAGCATTTT.

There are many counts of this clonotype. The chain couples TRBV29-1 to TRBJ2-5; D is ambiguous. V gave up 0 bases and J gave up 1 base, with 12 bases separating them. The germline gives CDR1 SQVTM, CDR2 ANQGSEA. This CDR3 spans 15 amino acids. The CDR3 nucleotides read TGCAGCGTTGAAGATATAAGAGGCAGCCAAGAGACCCAGTACTTC. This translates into CSVEDIRGSQETQYF.

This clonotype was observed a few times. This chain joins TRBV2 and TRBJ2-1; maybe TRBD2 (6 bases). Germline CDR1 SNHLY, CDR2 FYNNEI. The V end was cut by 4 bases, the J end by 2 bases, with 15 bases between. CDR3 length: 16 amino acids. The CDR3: CASSVAGLRAYNEQFF. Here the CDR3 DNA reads TGTGCCAGCAGTGTCGCGGGGTTGAGAGCCTACAATGAGCAGTTCTTC.

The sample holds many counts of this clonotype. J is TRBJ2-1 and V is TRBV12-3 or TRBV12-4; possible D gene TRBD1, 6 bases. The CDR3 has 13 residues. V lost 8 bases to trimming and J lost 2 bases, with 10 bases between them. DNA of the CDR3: TGTGCCAGCCGGGACACCGCCTACAATGAGCAGTTCTTC. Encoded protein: CASRDTAYNEQFF.

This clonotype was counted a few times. CDR3: CASSFIPGTEAFF. DNA for the CDR3: TGTGCCAGCAGTTTTATCCCGGGGACTGAAGCTTTCTTT. The J gene is TRBJ1-1, the V gene TRBV12-3 or TRBV12-4; D is unclear. The CDR3 totals 13 residues. The V and J ends lost 3 bases and 5 bases respectively, with 10 bases between them.

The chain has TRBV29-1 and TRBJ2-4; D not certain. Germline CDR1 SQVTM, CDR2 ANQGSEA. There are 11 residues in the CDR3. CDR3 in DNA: TGCAGTGTCTGGGCCAAAAACATTCAGTACTTC. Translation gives CSVWAKNIQYF.

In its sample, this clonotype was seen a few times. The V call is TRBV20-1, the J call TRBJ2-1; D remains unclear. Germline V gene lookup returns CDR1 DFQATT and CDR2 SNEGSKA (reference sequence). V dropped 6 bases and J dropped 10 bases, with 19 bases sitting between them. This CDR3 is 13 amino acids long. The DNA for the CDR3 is TGCAGTGCCAACGGACCGCGCCGGTGGGAGCAGTTCTTC. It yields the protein CSANGPRRWEQFF.

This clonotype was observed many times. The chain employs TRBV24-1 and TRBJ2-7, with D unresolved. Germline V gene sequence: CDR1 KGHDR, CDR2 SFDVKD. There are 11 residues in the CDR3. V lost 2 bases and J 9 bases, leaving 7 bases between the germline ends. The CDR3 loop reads CATSDSSGQYF. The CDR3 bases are TGTGCCACCAGTGATTCTAGTGGGCAGTACTTC.

The CDR3 region has the DNA TGTGCCAGCAGTGACCGACGGACTAGCTCCTACAATGAGCAGTTCTTC. Its protein product is CASSDRRTSSYNEQFF. The genes are TRBV12-3 or TRBV12-4 and TRBJ2-1, with TRBD2 identical over 7 bases. CDR3 length equals 16 residues. The V gene end was trimmed by 5 bases and the J gene end by 0 bases; junction bases not matched to a gene: 7.

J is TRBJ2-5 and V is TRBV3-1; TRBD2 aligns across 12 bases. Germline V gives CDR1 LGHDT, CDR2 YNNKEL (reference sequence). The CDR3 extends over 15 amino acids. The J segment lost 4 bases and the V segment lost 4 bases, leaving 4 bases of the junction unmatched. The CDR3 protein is CASSRLAGGLETQYF. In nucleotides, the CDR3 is TGTGCCAGCAGCCGGCTAGCGGGGGGGTTAGAGACCCAGTACTTC.

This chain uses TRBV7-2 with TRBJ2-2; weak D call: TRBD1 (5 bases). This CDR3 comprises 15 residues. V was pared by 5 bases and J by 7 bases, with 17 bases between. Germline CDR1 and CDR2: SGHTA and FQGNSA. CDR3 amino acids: CASSPADISHGELFF. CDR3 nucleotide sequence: TGTGCCAGCAGCCCCGCGGACATTTCCCACGGGGAGCTGTTTTTT.

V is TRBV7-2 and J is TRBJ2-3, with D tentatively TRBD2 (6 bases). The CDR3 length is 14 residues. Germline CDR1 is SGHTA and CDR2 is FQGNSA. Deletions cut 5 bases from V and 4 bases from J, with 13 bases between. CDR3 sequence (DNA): TGTGCCAGCAGCCTAAATGCGGGACCAGATACGCAGTATTTT. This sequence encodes CASSLNAGPDTQYF.

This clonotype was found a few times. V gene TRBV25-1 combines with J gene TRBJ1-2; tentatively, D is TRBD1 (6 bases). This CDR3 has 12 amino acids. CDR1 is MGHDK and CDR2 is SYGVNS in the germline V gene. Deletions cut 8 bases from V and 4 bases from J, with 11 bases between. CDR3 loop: CASAEGGYGYTF. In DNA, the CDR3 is TGTGCCAGCGCCGAGGGGGGCTATGGCTACACCTTC.

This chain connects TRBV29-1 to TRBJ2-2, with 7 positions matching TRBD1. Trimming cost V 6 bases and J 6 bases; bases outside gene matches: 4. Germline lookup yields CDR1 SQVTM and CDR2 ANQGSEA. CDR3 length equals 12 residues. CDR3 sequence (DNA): TGCAGCGTACCCGACAGGGCCGGGGAGCTGTTTTTT. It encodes CSVPDRAGELFF.